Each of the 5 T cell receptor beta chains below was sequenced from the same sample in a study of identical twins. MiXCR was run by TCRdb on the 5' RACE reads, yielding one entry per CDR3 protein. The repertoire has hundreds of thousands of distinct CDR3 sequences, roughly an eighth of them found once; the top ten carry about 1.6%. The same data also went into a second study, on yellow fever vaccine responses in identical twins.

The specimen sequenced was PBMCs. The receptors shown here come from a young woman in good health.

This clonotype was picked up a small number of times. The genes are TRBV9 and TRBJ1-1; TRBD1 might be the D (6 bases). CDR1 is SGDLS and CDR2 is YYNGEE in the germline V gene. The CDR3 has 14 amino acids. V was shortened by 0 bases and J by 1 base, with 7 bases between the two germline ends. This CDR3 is CASSVEQGNTEAFF. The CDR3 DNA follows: TGTGCCAGCAGCGTAGAACAGGGGAACACTGAAGCTTTCTTT.

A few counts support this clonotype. The chain's CDR3 is CASSRDLRNTGELFF. CDR3 sequence (DNA): TGCGCCAGCAGTCGGGACCTTAGGAACACCGGGGAGCTGTTTTTT. This chain connects TRBV10-1 to TRBJ2-2; TRBD1 or TRBD2 may be the D gene (5 bases each). V was shortened by 5 bases and J by 1 base, with 11 bases between the two germline ends. The germline V gene encodes CDR1 WNHNN and CDR2 SYGVQD (reference sequence). The length of the CDR3 is 15 residues.

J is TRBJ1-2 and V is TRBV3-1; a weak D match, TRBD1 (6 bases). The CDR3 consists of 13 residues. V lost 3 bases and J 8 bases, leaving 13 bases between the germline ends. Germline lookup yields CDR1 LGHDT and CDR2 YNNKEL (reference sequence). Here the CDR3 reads CASSQGGRGGYTF. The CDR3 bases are TGTGCCAGCAGCCAGGGGGGGCGCGGAGGCTACACCTTC.

The CDR3 loop reads CASSHEWEIDEQFF. The DNA for the CDR3 is TGTGCCAGCTCACACGAGTGGGAGATCGATGAGCAGTTCTTC. The J gene is TRBJ2-1, the V gene TRBV18; D might be TRBD2 (5 bases). Per the germline V gene, CDR1 is KGHSH and CDR2 is LQKENI. The CDR3 spans 14 residues. The V end was cut by 4 bases, the J end by 8 bases, with 15 bases between.

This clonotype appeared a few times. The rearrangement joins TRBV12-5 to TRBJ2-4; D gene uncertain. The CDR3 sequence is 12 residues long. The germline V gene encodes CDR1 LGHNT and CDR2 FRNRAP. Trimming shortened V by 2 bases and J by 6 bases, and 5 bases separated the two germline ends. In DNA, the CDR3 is TGTGCTAGTGGTTTGTACTTAAACATTCAGTACTTC. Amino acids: CASGLYLNIQYF. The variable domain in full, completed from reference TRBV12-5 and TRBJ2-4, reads DARVTQTPRHKVTEMGQEVTMRCQPILGHNTVFWYRQTMMQGLELLAYFRNRAPLDDSGMPKDRFSAEMPDATLATLKIQPSEPRDSAVYFCASGLYLNIQYFGAGTRLSVL.